This T cell receptor (beta chain) was found in a study of shared clonotypes between healthy human individuals. Study background: Each donor's CD8 memory used one plate, CD8 naive two, each CD4 subset three.

In the sorted-subset replicate PCRs, 150 to 200 ng DNA, roughly 29,000 T cell genomes, was used. TCRdb's table, derived via immunoSEQ multiplex PCR, lists solely in-frame clones and lacks some. Of 2 million to 2.5 million clones listed, around 93% are singletons. Overall study results and limits: Apart from blood, nothing was sampled; tissue repertoires likely differ. As a rule, naive subsets had a larger estimated richness than memory subsets.

Remarks on this clone: Its antigen is unidentified.

This TCR was sampled from a young man in good health. Some clones in this sample may be carry-over from other donors' samples. Sequences were obtained from naive CD4+ T cells from PBMCs. Subset of the sample: CD45RA+ positively selected.

The DNA for the CDR3 is TGTGCCAGCAGCTTAGGGGCAGGGGGGAACGCTTTCTTT. The encoded protein is CASSLGAGGNAFF. The genes are TRBV11-2 and TRBJ1-1; 7 nucleotides line up with TRBD1. There are 13 residues in the CDR3. Germline V lookup: CDR1 SGHAT, CDR2 FQNNGV. V lost 1 base, J lost 11 bases, and 7 bases stayed unmatched.